The clone carrying this T cell receptor (beta chain) was seen only a few times. This specimen belongs to a study of preoperative IRX-2 immunotherapy in early breast cancer. Assay: immunoSEQ multiplex PCR; the TCRdb copy retains only in-frame clones and omits some. The table shows 2,500 or so clones, with 77% occurring only once. Specified treatment: preoperative locoregional IRX-2 cytokine immunotherapy. This phase Ib study tested locoregional IRX-2 cytokine immunotherapy given before surgery. Specimen: tumor tissue, collected after IRX-2 immunotherapy. The clonotype originates from a human donor with breast cancer.

The CDR3 protein is CATSREGRSTDTQYF. Written as DNA, the CDR3 is TGTGCCACCAGCAGAGAGGGGCGCAGCACAGATACGCAGTATTTT. This chain uses TRBV15 with TRBJ2-3; the D gene is possibly TRBD1 (5 bases). V was clipped by 0 bases and J by 0 bases, with 7 bases between them. The length of the CDR3 is 15 residues. CDR1 is LNHNV and CDR2 is YYDKDF in the germline V gene (reference sequence). Full variable domain (outside the CDR3, taken from reference TRBV15 and TRBJ2-3): DAMVIQNPRYQVTQFGKPVTLSCSQTLNHNVMYWYQQKSSQAPKLLFHYYDKDFNNEADTPDNFQSRRPNTSFCFLDIRSPGLGDTAMYLCATSREGRSTDTQYFGPGTRLTVL.